This T cell receptor beta chain comes out of a study of blood T cell repertoires in COVID-19. Study details: The study drew acute and convalescent COVID-19 samples from the United States, Italy and Spain. Nucleic acid was either cDNA or gDNA, and it came from T cells, B-cell-depleted T cells, or PBMCs.

In the original processing: Reference gene primer amplification in the assay estimated nucleated cell counts. Assay used: immunoSEQ multiplex PCR; TCRdb lists only in-frame clones, some missing. That table supplies the V and J calls and clone size; D and trimming were determined from the DNA. The data show around 57,000 clones, around four fifths seen once. The CDR3 consists of 13 residues. Germline loops: CDR1 SGHRS, CDR2 YFSETQ. After removal of 4 bases from V and 9 bases from J, the junction contained 2 bases not matched to a gene. The TCR comes from a woman aged 70-85 years with acute or convalescent COVID-19. Sequenced input: peripheral blood. The chain is built from TRBV5-1 and TRBJ1-6, with 9 nucleotides matching TRBD1. The CDR3 loop reads CASSAGQGSPLHF. CDR3 DNA: TGCGCCAGCAGCGCGGGACAGGGTTCACCCCTCCACTTT.